This TCR beta chain was captured by sequencing in a study of T cells after yellow fever vaccination. The CDR3 has 12 amino acids. V lost 0 bases and J lost 6, with 3 bases in between. Germline CDR1 is LGHNA and CDR2 is YSLEER. There are many counts of this clonotype. TCRdb re-called the 5' RACE reads through MiXCR, storing one row per CDR3 protein. The table lists approximately 160,000 distinct CDR3 sequences, roughly 6.2% of them singletons. The receptor's source is a man aged 18 to 29 who received the YFV17D yellow fever vaccine. Sequences were derived from CD4+ T cells sorted from PBMCs, sampled on the day of the first yellow fever vaccination. The chain carries TRBV4-3 and TRBJ1-5, with unresolved D. CDR3 bases: TGCGCCAGCAGCCAAGAGGGTCAGCCCCAGCATTTT. Residues: CASSQEGQPQHF.